This T cell receptor beta chain was recorded in a study of neurological immune-mediated disorders. V trimming: 3 bases; J trimming: 0 bases; junction bases outside the gene matches: 7. The germline V gene has CDR1 SGHRS and CDR2 YFSETQ. The length of the CDR3 is 18 residues. MiXCR, run by TCRdb on the 5' RACE reads, gives a single entry per CDR3 protein. This table has 66,000 or so distinct CDR3 sequences, 3.5% to 5% appearing once. This clonotype came up many times. The sequenced sample was PBMCs. The clonotype comes from a man between 25 and 39 years old with multiple sclerosis. The chain combines TRBV5-1 with TRBJ2-4; 12 nucleotides line up with TRBD2. The CDR3 region is CASSSSGGAWEAKNIQYF. Here the CDR3 DNA reads TGCGCCAGCAGCTCTAGCGGGGGGGCCTGGGAAGCCAAAAACATTCAGTACTTC.